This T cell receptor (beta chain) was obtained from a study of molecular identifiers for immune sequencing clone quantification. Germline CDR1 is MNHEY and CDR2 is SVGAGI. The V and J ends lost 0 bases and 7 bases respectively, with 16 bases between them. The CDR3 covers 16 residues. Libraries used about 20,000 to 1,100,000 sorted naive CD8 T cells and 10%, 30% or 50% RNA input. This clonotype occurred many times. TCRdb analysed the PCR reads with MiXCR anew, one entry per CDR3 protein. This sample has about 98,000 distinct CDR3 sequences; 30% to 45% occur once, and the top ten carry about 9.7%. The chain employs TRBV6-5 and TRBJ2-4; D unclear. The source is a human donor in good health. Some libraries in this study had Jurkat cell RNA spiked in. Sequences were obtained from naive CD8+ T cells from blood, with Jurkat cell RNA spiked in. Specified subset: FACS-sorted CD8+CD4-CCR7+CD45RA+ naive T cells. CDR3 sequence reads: CASSYSPLPPRNIQYF. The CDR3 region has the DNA TGTGCCAGCAGTTACTCGCCCCTGCCACCTCGGAACATTCAGTACTTC.